A selection of T cell receptor beta chains follows, all from one sample in a study of T cell responses to AZD1222 COVID-19 vaccine. The data were produced by immunoSEQ multiplex PCR, yet TCRdb's version contains in-frame clones alone and is incomplete. This sample has about 110,000 clones, with more than 70% found just once. Source: peripheral blood, taken on day 0 of MenACWY control vaccination. Every receptor here comes from an adult in good health. Both conserved end residues are part of each CDR3. A D gene is named only where the DNA matches it firmly. Clone size is given for some rows only: seen once, a few or many times, or a class if the clone is expanded.

DNA: TGTGCCAGCAGCTTAGTGGAGACTAGCGCGTACGAGCAGTACTTC; CDR3: CASSLVETSAYEQYF; V: TRBV7-8; size: once; J: TRBJ2-7; D: TRBD2
DNA: TGCAGTGCTTACCCGGGACTTGAAGCTTTCTTT; CDR3: CSAYPGLEAFF; V: TRBV20-1; size: .; J: TRBJ1-1; D: .
DNA: TGTGCCACTGAAAGGGGGCGAGGAACTGAAGCTTTCTTT; CDR3: CATERGRGTEAFF; V: TRBV6-5; size: .; J: TRBJ1-1; D: TRBD1
DNA: TGTGCCAGCAGCGCGGGACCGGGAGGCTACACCTTC; CDR3: CASSAGPGGYTF; V: TRBV3-1/TRBV3-2; size: .; J: TRBJ1-2; D: .
DNA: TGTGCCTGGAGTGAGTGGGGGGATCAGCCCCAGCATTTT; CDR3: CAWSEWGDQPQHF; V: TRBV30; size: .; J: TRBJ1-5; D: .
DNA: TGTGCCAGCAGTACGGGCGGGGGCGCCTACGAGCAGTACTTC; CDR3: CASSTGGGAYEQYF; V: TRBV6-5; size: .; J: TRBJ2-7; D: .
DNA: TGTGCCAGCAGCCTAACAGGAACTAATTCACCCCTCCACTTT; CDR3: CASSLTGTNSPLHF; V: TRBV14; size: .; J: TRBJ1-6; D: .
DNA: TGTGCCAGCAGTTTACAGGGGGGTCACATGGTCCACTTT; CDR3: CASSLQGGHMVHF; V: TRBV6-5; size: .; J: TRBJ1-6; D: TRBD1
DNA: TGTGCCAGCAGGGGGGGGACAGTTACCTACGAGCAGTACTTC; CDR3: CASRGGTVTYEQYF; V: TRBV28; size: .; J: TRBJ2-7; D: .
DNA: TGTGCCAGCAGTTCCGGGACAGGGGGCCGTGAGCAGTTCTTC; CDR3: CASSSGTGGREQFF; V: TRBV6-5; size: .; J: TRBJ2-1; D: TRBD1
DNA: TGCGCCAGCAGCCACTTTAGGGGGTCTCACAATGAGCAGTTCTTC; CDR3: CASSHFRGSHNEQFF; V: TRBV4-1; size: .; J: TRBJ2-1; D: .
DNA: TGCGCCAGCACTACAGGGACTAACACTGAAGCTTTCTTT; CDR3: CASTTGTNTEAFF; V: TRBV5-1; size: .; J: TRBJ1-1; D: .
DNA: TGTGCCAGCAGCCCCGGTCAGGTGAGCACAGATACGCAGTATTTT; CDR3: CASSPGQVSTDTQYF; V: TRBV9; size: .; J: TRBJ2-3; D: .
DNA: TGTGCCAGCAGCTTGACAGGGGCCCAGGTAAATGAGCAGTACTTC; CDR3: CASSLTGAQVNEQYF; V: TRBV5-5; size: .; J: TRBJ2-7; D: TRBD1
DNA: TGTGCCAGTAGTATTATGCGGGGTGGTGAAGCTTTCTTT; CDR3: CASSIMRGGEAFF; V: TRBV19; size: .; J: TRBJ1-1; D: .
DNA: TGCGCCAGCAGCTTGGGCGACGGGGACAGCGTTCCACCCCTCCACTTT; CDR3: CASSLGDGDSVPPLHF; V: TRBV5-1; size: .; J: TRBJ1-6; D: TRBD1
DNA: TGCGCCAGCAGCCCGGCCGGGACCCACTCCTATGGCTACACCTTC; CDR3: CASSPAGTHSYGYTF; V: TRBV5-1; size: .; J: TRBJ1-2; D: .
DNA: TGTGCCAGCAGCTTATGGGGGGGCACCGGGGAGCTGTTTTTT; CDR3: CASSLWGGTGELFF; V: TRBV7-2; size: .; J: TRBJ2-2; D: TRBD2
DNA: TGTGCCAGCAGCCTGGACAGTAACTATGGCTACACCTTC; CDR3: CASSLDSNYGYTF; V: TRBV5-4; size: once; J: TRBJ1-2; D: .
DNA: TGCAGCGTGGGGAGCGGGGGGCTCCCGCCCACAGATACGCAGTATTTT; CDR3: CSVGSGGLPPTDTQYF; V: TRBV29-1; size: .; J: TRBJ2-3; D: TRBD2
DNA: TGTGCCAGCGATCGGCAGGGTATCTCACCCCTCCACTTT; CDR3: CASDRQGISPLHF; V: TRBV6-5; size: .; J: TRBJ1-6; D: .
DNA: TGTGCCTGGAGTTCGGCAGGGCAACAGCCCCAGCATTTT; CDR3: CAWSSAGQQPQHF; V: TRBV30; size: .; J: TRBJ1-5; D: .
DNA: TGCAGCGCCCGACGGACCACAGATACGCAGTATTTT; CDR3: CSARRTTDTQYF; V: TRBV29-1; size: .; J: TRBJ2-3; D: .
DNA: TGTGCCAGCAGCCTTGACAGGGCTGAAGAGCAGTACTTC; CDR3: CASSLDRAEEQYF; V: TRBV3-1/TRBV3-2; size: once; J: TRBJ2-7; D: TRBD1
DNA: TGCGCCAGCAGTGTCGGGAACACTGAAGCTTTCTTT; CDR3: CASSVGNTEAFF; V: TRBV10-1; size: .; J: TRBJ1-1; D: .
DNA: TGCGCCAGCAGTCTAGCGGACAGGGGCACCCATGGCTGGAACACCGGGGAGCTGTTTTTT; CDR3: CASSLADRGTHGWNTGELFF; V: TRBV23-1; size: .; J: TRBJ2-2; D: TRBD1
DNA: TGTGCCAGCAGTTACTCTTACGCGACAGGGGCATACGAGCAGTACTTC; CDR3: CASSYSYATGAYEQYF; V: TRBV6-5; size: .; J: TRBJ2-7; D: TRBD1
DNA: TGTGCCAGCAGCTCCCTGGGGGGAAAGACAGGACTGTTTTTT; CDR3: CASSSLGGKTGLFF; V: TRBV7-9; size: .; J: TRBJ1-4; D: .